This T cell receptor beta chain comes out of a study of blood T cells in healthy people across ages. Primed by a sample-barcoded 5' primer and a J-beta primer mix, a second PCR proceeded for roughly 6 to 12 cycles. TCRdb re-analysed the 5' RACE reads in MiXCR, keeping a single row per CDR3 protein. The data show just over 800,000 distinct CDR3 sequences, 55% to 65% seen once. Only a few counts were recorded for this clonotype. V was clipped by 1 base and J by 3 bases; unmatched bases: 9. The CDR3 loop spans 17 amino acids. Germline V gives CDR1 SGHTA, CDR2 FQGNSA. The chain carries TRBV7-2 and TRBJ2-1, with 7 positions matching TRBD2. The sequencing sample was made of blood. The receptor was derived from a man aged 25-40 years in good health. CDR3 sequence reads: CASSLDRLAVIYNEQFF. CDR3 sequence (DNA): TGTGCCAGCAGCTTAGATCGGCTAGCGGTTATCTACAATGAGCAGTTCTTC.